These 30 T cell receptor beta chains came from one sample sequenced in a study of blood T cell repertoires in COVID-19. Clones were sequenced by immunoSEQ multiplex PCR, and TCRdb holds only the in-frame ones, with some missing. The sample yields approximately 300,000 clones, roughly 90% seen once. The sample taken for sequencing was PBMCs or T cells enriched from blood (not recorded which). The source of these receptors is a woman aged 25-40 years who had recovered from COVID-19.

The chain has TRBV28 and TRBJ1-1; 11 bases agree with TRBD1. The CDR3 has 16 residues. V shed 2 bases, J shed 5 bases, and the junction held 7 bases outside the gene matches. Germline V gene data show CDR1 as MDHEN and CDR2 as SYDVKM. This CDR3 is CASSLGGTGGRTEAFF. CDR3 sequence (DNA): TGTGCCAGCAGTTTAGGAGGGACAGGGGGAAGAACTGAAGCTTTCTTT.

This clone occurred once. This rearrangement joins TRBV3-1 (or the pseudogene TRBV3-2) to TRBJ1-5; D ambiguous. The CDR3 spans 14 residues. The germline V gene has CDR1 LGHDT and CDR2 YNNKEL (reference sequence). V was trimmed by 1 base and J by 5 bases, leaving 9 bases between them. The CDR3 sequence: CASSQGRSYQPQHF. In DNA form, the CDR3 reads TGTGCCAGCAGCCAAGGCCGGAGTTATCAGCCCCAGCATTTT.

CDR3 DNA sequence: TGTGCCAGCAGTGAAGGTACAGGAATATCCTACGAGCAGTACTTC. It translates to CASSEGTGISYEQYF. This chain joins TRBV6-1 and TRBJ2-7; D might be TRBD1 (5 bases). The CDR3 is 15 amino acids. Germline CDR1 is MNHNS and CDR2 is SASEGT. The V end was cut by 1 base, the J end by 1 base, with 11 bases between.

The chain uses TRBV7-9 and TRBJ2-3, with 8 bases fitting TRBD2. V was clipped by 0 bases and J by 2 bases; unmatched bases: 4. In germline, CDR1 is SEHNR, CDR2 FQNEAQ (reference sequence). The CDR3 extends over 16 amino acids. The CDR3 bases are TGTGCCAGCAGCTTAGCGCGGGAGGCCTACACAGATACGCAGTATTTT. This codes for CASSLAREAYTDTQYF.

This clone has ten or more counts. V usage is TRBV9 and J usage is TRBJ2-7, with a tentative D call TRBD2 (5 bases). This CDR3 has 16 amino acids. V lost 2 bases and J 2 bases, leaving 17 bases between the germline ends. The germline V gene encodes CDR1 SGDLS and CDR2 YYNGEE. CDR3 coding DNA: TGTGCCAGCAGCGTTTCTTCTGGCGTCGGGACCTACGAGCAGTACTTC. It specifies CASSVSSGVGTYEQYF.

This chain joins TRBV6-5 and TRBJ1-2, with D possibly matching TRBD1 (5 bases). Germline lookup yields CDR1 MNHEY and CDR2 SVGAGI. CDR3 length: 14 residues. V dropped 10 bases and J dropped 2 bases, with 17 bases sitting between them. CDR3 protein: CATRSGALNYGYTF. CDR3 DNA sequence: TGTGCCACCAGGAGTGGGGCTCTGAACTATGGCTACACCTTC.

The chain joins TRBV5-1 to TRBJ2-3; the match to TRBD2 covers 11 bases. Germline assignment: CDR1 SGHRS and CDR2 YFSETQ. CDR3 length: 15 residues. V lost 4 bases, J lost 6 bases, and 7 bases stayed unmatched. Written as DNA, the CDR3 is TGCGCCAGCAGCGTAGGGACTAGCGGTGCGGATACGCAGTATTTT. Translated, it gives CASSVGTSGADTQYF.

The table lists this clone with a count of one. V gene TRBV5-5 combines with J gene TRBJ1-3; D remains ambiguous. V was shortened by 0 bases and J by 3 bases, with 13 bases between the two germline ends. Germline CDR1 is SGHKS and CDR2 is YYEKEE (reference sequence). The CDR3 runs 16 residues. CDR3 sequence: CASSLAPGVGGNTIYF. CDR3 DNA: TGTGCCAGCAGCTTGGCACCCGGGGTTGGTGGAAACACCATATATTTT.

The chain carries TRBV7-4 and TRBJ2-4; 8 positions match TRBD1. After removal of 6 bases from V and 0 bases from J, the junction contained 7 bases not matched to a gene. Germline-derived CDR1 and CDR2 are SGHVT and SQSDAQ. The CDR3 extends over 16 amino acids. The CDR3 DNA reads TGTGCCAGCAGACACAGGGGACAGGTAGCCAAAAACATTCAGTACTTC. It is translated as CASRHRGQVAKNIQYF. The full variable domain, completed using reference TRBV7-4 and TRBJ2-4, is GAGVSQSPRYKVAKRGRDVALRCDSISGHVTLYWYRQTLGQGSEVLTYSQSDAQRDKSGRPSGRFSAERPERSVSTLKIQRTEQGDSAVYLCASRHRGQVAKNIQYFGAGTRLSVL.

The rearrangement links TRBV19 to TRBJ1-6, with D tentatively TRBD1 (6 bases). Trimming shortened V by 4 bases and J by 3 bases, and 13 bases separated the two germline ends. The length of the CDR3 is 16 residues. In germline, CDR1 is LNHDA, CDR2 SQIVND (reference sequence). The CDR3 loop reads CASSSDRSFYNSPLHF. CDR3 in DNA: TGTGCCAGTAGTAGCGACAGGTCCTTCTATAATTCACCCCTCCACTTT. The full variable domain, completed using reference TRBV19 and TRBJ1-6, is DGGITQSPKYLFRKEGQNVTLSCEQNLNHDAMYWYRQDPGQGLRLIYYSQIVNDFQKGDIAEGYSVSREKKESFPLTVTSAQKNPTAFYLCASSSDRSFYNSPLHFGNGTRLTVT.

The V call is TRBV7-6, the J call TRBJ2-1, with TRBD1 matching 9 bases. V was clipped by 3 bases and J by 7 bases; unmatched bases: 13. The germline CDR1 and CDR2 sequences are SGHVS and FNYEAQ. The CDR3 totals 17 residues. CDR3 nucleotide sequence: TGTGCCAGCAGCTTGACTAAAAAGGACAGGGGAGGGAATGAGCAGTTCTTC. This encodes CASSLTKKDRGGNEQFF.

The chain combines TRBV30 with TRBJ1-2; D is uncertain. Germline V CDR1 and CDR2: GTSNPN, SVGIG (reference sequence). The CDR3 is made up of 12 amino acids. Trimming shortened V by 5 bases and J by 5 bases, and 12 bases separated the two germline ends. The CDR3 DNA follows: TGTGCCTGGGCCGCGGGATCATATGGCTACACCTTC. Its translation: CAWAAGSYGYTF.

V gene TRBV4-1 combines with J gene TRBJ2-7, with D possibly TRBD1 on 6 matching bases. The CDR3 has 15 amino acids. Germline V CDR1 and CDR2: MGHRA, YSYEKL. The ends were cut back, 2 bases at V and 0 bases at J, with 11 bases in the middle. CDR3 DNA sequence: TGCGCCAGCAGCCAACAGGACAGAAACTCCTACGAGCAGTACTTC. Encoded protein: CASSQQDRNSYEQYF.

This rearrangement joins TRBV7-9 to TRBJ1-1, with TRBD1 matching 7 bases. This CDR3 spans 13 amino acids. Germline loops: CDR1 SEHNR, CDR2 FQNEAQ (reference sequence). J was trimmed by 4 bases and V by 6 bases; bases with no gene match: 5. For the CDR3, the DNA is TGTGCCAGCAGTGACAGGGATCGCACTGAAGCTTTCTTT. Protein sequence: CASSDRDRTEAFF.

The gene calls are TRBV15 and TRBJ1-1; possible D gene TRBD1, 6 bases. Germline V CDR1 and CDR2: LNHNV, YYDKDF (reference sequence). V was pared by 3 bases and J by 5 bases, with 25 bases between. The CDR3 runs 18 residues. CDR3 coding DNA: TGTGCCACCAGCAGTTTACAGGGAATCGGGTGGGGGAATACTGAAGCTTTCTTT. As protein: CATSSLQGIGWGNTEAFF.

The chain recombines TRBV7-2 with TRBJ2-7; no clear D. There are 13 residues in the CDR3. The ends were cut back, 4 bases at V and 2 bases at J, with 9 bases in the middle. Germline CDR1 and CDR2: SGHTA and FQGNSA. The CDR3 spells CASSSPSAYEQYF. The CDR3 DNA reads TGTGCCAGCAGCTCTCCCTCGGCCTACGAGCAGTACTTC.

This clone showed up just once. The rearrangement uses TRBV27 and TRBJ2-2, with D perhaps TRBD1 (6 bases). CDR3 length equals 14 residues. V shed 3 bases and J shed 4 bases, with 9 bases lying between them. Looked up from germline, CDR1 is MNHEY and CDR2 is SMNVEV (reference sequence). CDR3 region: CASSFQGLTGELFF. The DNA for the CDR3 is TGTGCCAGCAGTTTCCAGGGGCTCACCGGGGAGCTGTTTTTT.

The CDR3 region is CASSYSADTEAFF. The CDR3 DNA reads TGTGCCAGCAGTTACTCCGCGGACACTGAAGCTTTCTTT. J is TRBJ1-1 and V is TRBV6-5; D remains unclear. The CDR3 runs 13 residues. From germline, CDR1 is MNHEY and CDR2 SVGAGI. Trimming pared 0 bases from V and 3 bases from J, leaving 5 bases between.

The V and J genes are TRBV7-6 and TRBJ1-5; 7 positions agree with TRBD1. CDR1 is SGHVS and CDR2 is FNYEAQ in the germline V gene. There are 15 residues in the CDR3. The V segment lost 1 base and the J segment 6 bases; nucleotides outside the gene matches: 6. The DNA of the CDR3 is TGTGCCAGCAGCTTAGGACAGGGTTGGGGTCAGCCCCAGCATTTT. It specifies CASSLGQGWGQPQHF. Variable domain in full (rest from reference TRBV7-6 and TRBJ1-5): GAGVSQSPRYKVTKRGQDVALRCDPISGHVSLYWYRQALGQGPEFLTYFNYEAQQDKSGLPNDRFSAERPEGSISTLTIQRTEQRDSAMYRCASSLGQGWGQPQHFGDGTRLSIL.

The CDR3 nucleotides are TGCACCAGCAGCCAAGAAACGTGGCAGGGGGCGAAGGATACGCAGTATTTT. Its translation is CTSSQETWQGAKDTQYF. J is TRBJ2-3 and V is TRBV1; no DNA check was done on the table's D call, TRBD1. TRBV1 is flagged as a pseudogene. The CDR3 runs 17 residues.

The chain joins TRBV6-4 to TRBJ1-6; D ambiguous. The CDR3 spans 12 residues. The germline V and J ends were trimmed by 4 bases and 9 bases, with 7 bases remaining between them. Germline CDR1 is MRHNA and CDR2 is SNTAGT. Here the CDR3 DNA reads TGTGCCAGCAGTGTAGTGATTTCACCCCTCCACTTT. It encodes CASSVVISPLHF.

This clone has more than one count but fewer than ten. The rearrangement uses TRBV15 and TRBJ1-1; 12 bases map to TRBD1. The V and J ends lost 6 bases and 11 bases, in that order; junction bases with no gene match: 7. The CDR3 loop spans 13 amino acids. The germline V gene has CDR1 LNHNV and CDR2 YYDKDF (reference sequence). Here the CDR3 reads CATRGTGGFEAFF. The CDR3 nucleotides are TGTGCCACCAGGGGGACAGGGGGCTTTGAGGCTTTCTTT.

This clone was detected a few times. The V and J genes are TRBV29-1 and TRBJ2-2; D is undetermined. CDR1 and CDR2 from the germline V gene are SQVTM and ANQGSEA. The CDR3 is 14 residues long. The V and J ends lost 3 bases and 0 bases respectively, with 8 bases between them. CDR3: CSVEARTNTGELFF. The DNA of the CDR3 is TGCAGCGTTGAGGCCAGGACGAACACCGGGGAGCTGTTTTTT.

This chain links TRBV5-1 with TRBJ1-6; 9 bases line up with TRBD1. V shed 0 bases, J shed 7 bases, and the junction held 2 bases outside the gene matches. This CDR3 region has 15 residues. Germline CDR1 reads SGHRS; CDR2 reads YFSETQ. The CDR3 DNA is TGCGCCAGCAGCTTGGACAGGGGGCAAAATTCACCCCTCCACTTT. Translating gives CASSLDRGQNSPLHF.

This chain joins TRBV14 and TRBJ2-7, with D possibly being TRBD1 (6 bases). Germline values: CDR1 SGHDN, CDR2 FVKESK. Trimming took 4 bases from V and 6 from J, leaving 13 bases between them. CDR3 length equals 13 residues. The CDR3 nucleotides read TGTGCCAGCAGCCCCGGGACACATGGCGAGCAGTACTTC. This sequence encodes CASSPGTHGEQYF.

The gene calls are TRBV5-4 and TRBJ2-1; TRBD1 might be the D (5 bases). In germline, CDR1 is SGHNT, CDR2 YYREEE (reference sequence). The CDR3 runs to 16 residues. The V end was cut by 0 bases, the J end by 4 bases, with 14 bases between. The CDR3 DNA reads TGTGCCAGCAGCTTGGGTGGGAATGGGGCATACAATGAGCAGTTCTTC. It translates to CASSLGGNGAYNEQFF.

The chain recombines TRBV5-6 with TRBJ2-7; possibly TRBD2 for D (6 bases). V was trimmed by 2 bases and J by 4 bases, leaving 19 bases between them. Germline CDR1 is SGHDT and CDR2 is YYEEEE. The CDR3 has 16 amino acids. The CDR3 nucleotides are TGTGCCAGCAGCTTTCGTCAGACTAGGTTGTCGTACGAGCAGTACTTC. The encoded protein is CASSFRQTRLSYEQYF.

In this sample, this clone turned up a few times. The V call is TRBV10-3, the J call TRBJ2-7, with a possible D match to TRBD1 (5 bases). Looked up from germline, CDR1 is ENHRY and CDR2 is SYGVKD. CDR3 length equals 14 residues. The V end lost 7 bases, the J end lost 1 base, and 14 bases lay between the germline ends. In nucleotides, the CDR3 is TGTGCCATCACGCGAGCCCCAGGGTCCTACGAGCAGTACTTC. Amino acid sequence: CAITRAPGSYEQYF.

Comments on this clone: This sample also contains other DNA sequences that code for the same CDR3. V usage is TRBV5-1 and J usage is TRBJ1-3, with a possible D match to TRBD1 (6 bases). V lost 5 bases and J lost 0, with 9 bases in between. The CDR3 is 14 residues long. Per the germline V gene, CDR1 is SGHRS and CDR2 is YFSETQ. The CDR3 DNA reads as TGCGCCAGCAGTTCGGACAGCTCTGGAAACACCATATATTTT. Translating gives CASSSDSSGNTIYF.

The chain carries TRBV7-8 and TRBJ2-1, with 7 bases aligning to TRBD2. CDR1 is SGHVS, CDR2 FQNEAQ, per germline. This CDR3 spans 15 amino acids. Trimming removed 5 bases from V and 5 bases from J; junction bases left unmatched: 9. DNA of the CDR3: TGTGCCAGCAGCGGGCGGCGGGAGTCTGACAATGAGCAGTTCTTC. It specifies CASSGRRESDNEQFF.